The present TCR beta chain was sequenced within a study of cytomegalovirus exposure and HLA in healthy donors. Across the study: Genetic ancestry analysis placed over 65% of the 300 to 400 donors that were genotyped in the Caucasian-associated cluster.

Whole-study results and caveats: Within the data, a cluster of highly shared sequence variants was likely a sequencing artifact.

V lost 7 bases and J lost 5, with 15 bases in between. CDR3 length: 14 amino acids. The germline V gene has CDR1 MNHNY and CDR2 SVGAGI (reference sequence). About this clone: Its antigen is as yet unknown.

Amplification used 60 Vbeta primers and 13 Jbeta primers. Sequenced by immunoSEQ multiplex PCR; TCRdb stores in-frame clones only, minus some. The table includes 65,000 to 75,000 clones, around 78% detected once. The receptor's source is a middle-aged man in good health and CMV-seronegative. The rearrangement uses TRBV6-6 and TRBJ1-5; D not certain. Sequences were obtained from PBMCs. CDR3 loop: CASTSDPGYQPQHF. CDR3 DNA: TGTGCCAGCACCTCGGACCCGGGGTATCAGCCCCAGCATTTT.